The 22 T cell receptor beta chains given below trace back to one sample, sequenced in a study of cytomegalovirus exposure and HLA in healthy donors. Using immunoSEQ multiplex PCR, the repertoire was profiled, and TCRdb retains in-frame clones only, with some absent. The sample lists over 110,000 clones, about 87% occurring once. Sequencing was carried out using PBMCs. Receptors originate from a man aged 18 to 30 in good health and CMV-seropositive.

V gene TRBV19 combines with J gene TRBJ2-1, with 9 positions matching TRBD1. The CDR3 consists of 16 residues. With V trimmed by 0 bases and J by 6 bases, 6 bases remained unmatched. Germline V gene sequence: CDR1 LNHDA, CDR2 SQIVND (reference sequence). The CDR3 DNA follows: TGTGCCAGTAGTATAGATGGGGGGACAGGGCTCAATGAGCAGTTCTTC. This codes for CASSIDGGTGLNEQFF.

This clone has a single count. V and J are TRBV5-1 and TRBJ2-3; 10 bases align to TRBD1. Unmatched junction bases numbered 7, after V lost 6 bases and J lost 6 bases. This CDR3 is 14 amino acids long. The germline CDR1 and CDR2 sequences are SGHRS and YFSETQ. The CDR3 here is CASTKTGGADTQYF. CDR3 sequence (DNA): TGCGCCAGCACCAAGACAGGGGGCGCGGATACGCAGTATTTT.

The chain's CDR3 is CAILRGNTIYF. CDR3 coding DNA: TGTGCCATCCTCCGGGGAAACACCATATATTTT. The V gene is TRBV10-3, the J gene TRBJ1-3, with D hard to call. The germline V gene encodes CDR1 ENHRY and CDR2 SYGVKD. The CDR3 contains 11 residues. V was clipped by 8 bases and J by 4 bases, with 6 bases between them.

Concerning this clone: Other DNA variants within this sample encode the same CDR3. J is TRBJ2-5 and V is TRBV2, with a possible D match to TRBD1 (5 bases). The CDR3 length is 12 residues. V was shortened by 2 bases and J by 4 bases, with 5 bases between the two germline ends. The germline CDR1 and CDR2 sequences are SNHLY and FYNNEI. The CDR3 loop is CASSEQGETQYF. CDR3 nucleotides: TGTGCCAGCAGTGAACAGGGAGAGACCCAGTACTTC.

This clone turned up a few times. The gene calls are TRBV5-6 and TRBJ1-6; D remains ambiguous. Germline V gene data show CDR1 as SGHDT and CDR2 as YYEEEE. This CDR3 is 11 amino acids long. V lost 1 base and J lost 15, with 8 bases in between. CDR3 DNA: TGTGCCAGCAGCTTGAGTGGAGACCTCCACTTT. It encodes CASSLSGDLHF.

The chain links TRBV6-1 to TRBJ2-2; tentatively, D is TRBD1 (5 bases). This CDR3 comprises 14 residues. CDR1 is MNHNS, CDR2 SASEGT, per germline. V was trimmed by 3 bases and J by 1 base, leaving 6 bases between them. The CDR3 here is CASSDQGNTGELFF. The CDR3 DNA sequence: TGTGCCAGCAGTGACCAGGGGAACACCGGGGAGCTGTTTTTT.

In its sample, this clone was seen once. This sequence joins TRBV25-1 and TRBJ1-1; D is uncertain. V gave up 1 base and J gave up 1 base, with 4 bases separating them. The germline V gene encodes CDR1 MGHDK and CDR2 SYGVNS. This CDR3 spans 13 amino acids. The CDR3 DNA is TGTGCCAGCAGTGAATTAGAGAACACTGAAGCTTTCTTT. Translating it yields CASSELENTEAFF.

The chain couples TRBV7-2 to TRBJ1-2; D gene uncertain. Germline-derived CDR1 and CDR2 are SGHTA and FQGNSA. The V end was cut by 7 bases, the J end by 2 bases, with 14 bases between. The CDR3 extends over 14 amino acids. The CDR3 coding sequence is TGTGCCAGCATCAGAGGGAGACAAAACTATGGCTACACCTTC. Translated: CASIRGRQNYGYTF.

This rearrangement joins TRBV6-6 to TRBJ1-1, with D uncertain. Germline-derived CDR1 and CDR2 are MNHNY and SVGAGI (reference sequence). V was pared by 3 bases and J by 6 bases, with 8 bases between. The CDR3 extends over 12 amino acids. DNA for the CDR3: TGTGCCAGCAGTTATTACCGGGCTGAAGCTTTCTTT. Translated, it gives CASSYYRAEAFF.

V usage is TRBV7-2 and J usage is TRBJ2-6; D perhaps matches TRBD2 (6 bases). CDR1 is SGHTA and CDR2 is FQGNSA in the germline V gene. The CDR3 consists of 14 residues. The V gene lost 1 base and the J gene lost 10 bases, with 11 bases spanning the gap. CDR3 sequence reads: CASSLDGGGNVLTF. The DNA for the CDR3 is TGTGCCAGCAGCTTAGATGGGGGAGGTAACGTCCTGACTTTC.

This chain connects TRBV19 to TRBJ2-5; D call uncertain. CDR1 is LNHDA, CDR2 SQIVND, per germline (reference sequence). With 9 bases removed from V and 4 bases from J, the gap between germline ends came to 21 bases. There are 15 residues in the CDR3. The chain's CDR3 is CASRVYGAEAETQYF. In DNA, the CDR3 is TGTGCCAGCCGCGTCTATGGAGCAGAAGCAGAGACCCAGTACTTC.

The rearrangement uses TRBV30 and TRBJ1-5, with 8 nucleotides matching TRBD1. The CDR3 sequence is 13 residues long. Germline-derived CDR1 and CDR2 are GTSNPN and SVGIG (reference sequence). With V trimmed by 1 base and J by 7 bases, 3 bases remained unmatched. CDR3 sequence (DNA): TGTGCCTGGAGTGGGACAGGGCTACAGCCCCAGCATTTT. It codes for CAWSGTGLQPQHF.

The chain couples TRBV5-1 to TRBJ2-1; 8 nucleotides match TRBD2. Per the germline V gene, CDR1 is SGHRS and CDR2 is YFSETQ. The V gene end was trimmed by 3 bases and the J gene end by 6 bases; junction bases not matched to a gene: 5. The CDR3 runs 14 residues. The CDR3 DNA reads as TGCGCCAGCAGCTGGGTAGCGGGGAGCAATGAGCAGTTCTTC. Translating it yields CASSWVAGSNEQFF.

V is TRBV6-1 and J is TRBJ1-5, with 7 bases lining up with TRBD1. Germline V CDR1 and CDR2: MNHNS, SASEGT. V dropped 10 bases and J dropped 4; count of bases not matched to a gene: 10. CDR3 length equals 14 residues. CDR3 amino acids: CAIQRDSQNQPQHF. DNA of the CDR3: TGTGCCATTCAGAGGGACAGCCAGAATCAGCCCCAGCATTTT.

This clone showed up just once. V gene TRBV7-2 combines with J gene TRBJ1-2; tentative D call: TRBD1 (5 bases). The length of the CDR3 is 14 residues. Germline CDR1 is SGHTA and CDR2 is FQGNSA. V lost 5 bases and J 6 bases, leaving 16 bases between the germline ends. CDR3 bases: TGTGCCAGCAGCGGGTTAGCAGGCAGGGATGGCTACACCTTC. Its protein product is CASSGLAGRDGYTF.

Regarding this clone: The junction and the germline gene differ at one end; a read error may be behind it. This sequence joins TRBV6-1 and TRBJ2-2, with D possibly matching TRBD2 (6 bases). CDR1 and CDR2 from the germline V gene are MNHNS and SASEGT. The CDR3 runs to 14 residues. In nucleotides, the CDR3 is TGTGCCAGCAGTGTGCCGGGACTCACCGAGGAGCTGTTTTTT. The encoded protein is CASSVPGLTEELFF.

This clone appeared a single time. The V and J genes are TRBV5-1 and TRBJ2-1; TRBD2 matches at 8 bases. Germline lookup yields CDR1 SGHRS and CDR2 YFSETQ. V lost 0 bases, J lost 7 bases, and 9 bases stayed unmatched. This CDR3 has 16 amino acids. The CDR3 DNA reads TGCGCCAGCAGCTTGGAGCCAGCGGGGGTGTTTAATGAGCAGTTCTTC. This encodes CASSLEPAGVFNEQFF.

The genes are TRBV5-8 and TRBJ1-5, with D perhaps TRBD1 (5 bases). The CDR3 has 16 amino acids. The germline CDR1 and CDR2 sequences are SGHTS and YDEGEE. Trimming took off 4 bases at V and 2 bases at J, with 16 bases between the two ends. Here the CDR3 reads CASSQDRDSGNQPQHF. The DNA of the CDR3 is TGTGCCAGCAGCCAAGACAGAGACTCGGGCAATCAGCCCCAGCATTTT.

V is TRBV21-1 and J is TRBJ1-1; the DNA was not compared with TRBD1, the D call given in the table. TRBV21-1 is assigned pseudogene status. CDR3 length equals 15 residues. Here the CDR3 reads CASSAKGRANTEAFF. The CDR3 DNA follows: TGTGCCAGCAGCGCCAAGGGCAGGGCTAACACTGAAGCTTTCTTT.

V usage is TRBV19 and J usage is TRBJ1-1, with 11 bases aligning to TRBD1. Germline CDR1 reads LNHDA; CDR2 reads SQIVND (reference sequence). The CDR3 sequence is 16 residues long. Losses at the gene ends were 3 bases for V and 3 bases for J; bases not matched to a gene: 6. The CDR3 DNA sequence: TGTGCCAGTAGTATTTACGGGACAGGGGGGCACACTGAAGCTTTCTTT. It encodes CASSIYGTGGHTEAFF.

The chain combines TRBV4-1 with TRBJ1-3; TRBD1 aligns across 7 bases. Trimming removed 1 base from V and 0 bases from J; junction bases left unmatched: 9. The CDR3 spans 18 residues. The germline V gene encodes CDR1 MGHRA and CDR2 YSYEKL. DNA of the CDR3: TGCGCCAGCAGCCAAGGCCCGGGACAGAAGAGCTCTGGAAACACCATATATTTT. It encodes CASSQGPGQKSSGNTIYF.

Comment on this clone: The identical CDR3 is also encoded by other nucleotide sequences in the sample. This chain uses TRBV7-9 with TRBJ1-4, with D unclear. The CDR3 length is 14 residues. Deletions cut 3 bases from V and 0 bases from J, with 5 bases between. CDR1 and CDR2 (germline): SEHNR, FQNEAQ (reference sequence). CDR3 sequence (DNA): TGTGCCAGCAGCTTCGGTGCAACTAATGAAAAACTGTTTTTT. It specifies CASSFGATNEKLFF.